This T cell receptor (beta chain) derives from a study of post-analysis software for immune sequencing data. Included in the TCR beta cDNA libraries were unique molecular identifiers. TCRdb ran MiXCR on the PCR reads and lists one entry per CDR3 protein. The table includes about 770,000 distinct CDR3 sequences, about half detected once. Findings and caveats of the study: A handful of TRBV segments were more frequent in patients than controls; TRBV5-6, TRBV5-1 and TRBV20-1 belonged to this group.

The germline V gene encodes CDR1 LNHNV and CDR2 YYDKDF (reference sequence). The CDR3 is 14 amino acids. V shed 0 bases and J shed 2 bases, with 7 bases lying between them. This clonotype was observed at least ten times. Its antigen is not known. This clonotype originated in a girl under 18 with multiple sclerosis. The chain joins TRBV15 to TRBJ1-2, with D uncertain. The sample consisted of blood. The CDR3 sequence: CATSRDPGNYGYTF. For the CDR3, the DNA is TGTGCCACCAGCAGAGATCCGGGCAACTATGGCTACACCTTC.